This T cell receptor (beta chain) was sequenced for a study of T cells after yellow fever vaccination. This clonotype was recorded many times. Its antigen remains unidentified. V shed 8 bases, J shed 13 bases, and the junction held 14 bases outside the gene matches. The CDR3 loop spans 13 amino acids. The TCR cDNA carried a universal primer site and UMIs from 5'RACE template switching. TCRdb fed the 5' RACE reads into MiXCR, producing one record per CDR3 protein. Among around 310,000 distinct CDR3 sequences listed, approximately 4.3% were seen once. Study conclusions and caveats: Post-booster samples contained most primary-vaccination clones (roughly 96% CD4, approximately 88% CD8).

This clonotype was obtained from a man between 18 and 29 years old who received the YFV17D yellow fever vaccine. The sequenced sample was PBMCs, obtained 15 days after the yellow fever booster vaccination. This chain links TRBV12-3 or TRBV12-4 with TRBJ1-1, with TRBD1 matching over 9 bases. DNA for the CDR3: TGTGCCAGCGGGGACAGGGCTTGGGGAAGGGATTTCTTT. It codes for CASGDRAWGRDFF.